This TCR beta chain was obtained from a study of cytomegalovirus exposure and HLA in healthy donors. Regarding the study as a whole: Cytomegalovirus-associated status was assigned to some 160 TCR beta chains.

Assay used: immunoSEQ multiplex PCR; TCRdb lists only in-frame clones, some missing. The profile shows about 130,000 clones, around four fifths of them singletons. Notes on this clone: Its antigen is undetermined.

The donors were in the approximately 120-subject validation cohort; that cohort was separate from the roughly 660-subject first cohort. The TCR originated in a man aged 30 to 45 in good health and CMV-seropositive. What was sequenced was PBMCs.

The DNA of the CDR3 is TGTGCCAGCAGTCTGGGACAGGGGGAAGCCAAAAACATTCAGTACTTC. Translating it yields CASSLGQGEAKNIQYF. The chain employs TRBV27 and TRBJ2-4, with 11 positions matching TRBD1. This CDR3 has 16 residues. Per germline, CDR1 MNHEY and CDR2 SMNVEV (reference sequence). Unmatched junction bases numbered 3, after V lost 5 bases and J lost 0 bases.